Below, 15 T cell receptor beta chains from the same sample are listed, as sequenced in a study of OX40 agonist ivuxolimab in advanced cancers. TCRdb keeps only in-frame clones here, not all; method: immunoSEQ multiplex PCR. The sample lists 23,000 or so clones, 88% occurring once. Source: CD4+ or CD8+ T cells sorted from blood, taken in a trial of the OX40 agonist ivuxolimab. The receptors here all came from an adult with an advanced solid tumor such as melanoma, head and neck, liver or kidney cancer.

This rearrangement joins TRBV14 to TRBJ1-2; a possible D gene is TRBD1 (6 bases). This CDR3 spans 13 amino acids. The V end lost 4 bases, the J end lost 1 base, and 7 bases lay between the germline ends. CDR1 SGHDN and CDR2 FVKESK come from the germline V gene. CDR3 sequence reads: CASSLDSNYGYTF. As DNA, the CDR3 is TGTGCCAGCAGCCTGGACAGTAACTATGGCTACACCTTC.

This chain connects TRBV28 to TRBJ1-5, with 8 bases lining up with TRBD1. The CDR3 has 14 amino acids. Losses at the gene ends were 4 bases for V and 7 bases for J; bases not matched to a gene: 6. Germline CDR1 and CDR2: MDHEN and SYDVKM. Here the CDR3 DNA reads TGTGCCAGCAGTTATCGGACAGGGCAGCAGCCCCAGCATTTT. Its protein product is CASSYRTGQQPQHF.

The gene calls are TRBV11-3 and TRBJ1-5; D unresolved. CDR3 length: 16 amino acids. V was pared by 1 base and J by 0 bases, with 10 bases between. From germline, CDR1 is SGHNT and CDR2 YENEEA. CDR3 in DNA: TGTGCCAGCAGCTTAGTATCACAGAATAGCAATCAGCCCCAGCATTTT. It codes for CASSLVSQNSNQPQHF.

This rearrangement joins TRBV12-2 to TRBJ2-1; the D call in the table, TRBD1, was not verified against the DNA. TRBV12-2 is a documented pseudogene. The CDR3 is made up of 18 amino acids. The CDR3 region has the DNA TGTGCAAGTCGCTTAGTGGGGAAGGACAGGGGGCTCTATAATGAGCAGTTCTTC. Translation gives CASRLVGKDRGLYNEQFF.

The chain couples TRBV19 to TRBJ1-5; no reliable D call. V was shortened by 3 bases and J by 2 bases, with 14 bases between the two germline ends. The CDR3 length is 16 residues. Germline V gives CDR1 LNHDA, CDR2 SQIVND (reference sequence). Here the CDR3 reads CASSIAGGWGNQPQHF. CDR3 DNA sequence: TGTGCCAGTAGTATCGCGGGTGGCTGGGGCAATCAGCCCCAGCATTTT.

The chain joins TRBV30 to TRBJ2-1; TRBD1 matches 7 bases. The CDR3 sequence is 15 residues long. Germline V gene data show CDR1 as GTSNPN and CDR2 as SVGIG (reference sequence). V was clipped by 1 base and J by 6 bases; unmatched bases: 9. The CDR3 DNA follows: TGTGCCTGGAGTGGACAGACAGGGTTGGGCAATGAGCAGTTCTTC. Its translation is CAWSGQTGLGNEQFF.

Only one count was recorded for this clone. This rearrangement joins TRBV5-6 to TRBJ2-2, with 10 bases aligning to TRBD2. Germline-derived CDR1 and CDR2 are SGHDT and YYEEEE. The ends lost 2 bases at V and 5 bases at J; junction bases unmatched: 9. CDR3 length: 17 amino acids. CDR3 sequence reads: CASSFRAGGPGTGELFF. CDR3 nucleotide sequence: TGTGCCAGCAGCTTTAGAGCGGGGGGGCCGGGGACCGGGGAGCTGTTTTTT.

The rearrangement joins TRBV11-3 to TRBJ2-5; 10 bases match TRBD2. Losses at the gene ends were 1 base for V and 0 bases for J; bases not matched to a gene: 5. Germline V gene lookup returns CDR1 SGHNT and CDR2 YENEEA. The CDR3 sequence is 17 residues long. Written as DNA, the CDR3 is TGTGCCAGCAGCTTAGGAAAACTAGCGGGGAACCAAGAGACCCAGTACTTC. This codes for CASSLGKLAGNQETQYF.

This rearrangement joins TRBV5-4 to TRBJ2-5, with D perhaps assigned TRBD1 or TRBD2 (6 bases each). The DNA matches TRBJ2-7 better at its end, which makes the J call doubtful. The CDR3 runs to 13 residues. CDR1 and CDR2 (germline): SGHNT, YYREEE (reference sequence). CDR3 loop: CASSLGGFYEQYF. CDR3 in DNA: TGTGCCAGCAGCTTAGGGGGGTTCTACGAGCAGTACTTC.

V usage is TRBV29-1 and J usage is TRBJ1-1; 8 bases map to TRBD1. Germline CDR1 SQVTM, CDR2 ANQGSEA. CDR3 length equals 14 residues. V was clipped by 8 bases and J by 3 bases; unmatched bases: 11. CDR3 DNA sequence: TGCAGCTGCCAGGCAGGGGGCCTGTACACTGAAGCTTTCTTT. This gives the protein CSCQAGGLYTEAFF.

The J gene is TRBJ2-7, the V gene TRBV5-6; either TRBD1 or TRBD2 may supply D (5 bases each). CDR3 size: 16 residues. V shed 3 bases and J shed 4 bases, with 20 bases lying between them. CDR1 and CDR2 (germline): SGHDT, YYEEEE. The CDR3 spells CASSSTGTRFPYEQYF. The CDR3 DNA reads as TGTGCCAGCAGCTCCACCGGGACCCGCTTCCCGTACGAGCAGTACTTC.

The count of this clone is one. This chain joins TRBV4-1 and TRBJ2-1, with a weak D call TRBD1 (6 bases). V lost 3 bases and J 2 bases, leaving 11 bases between the germline ends. CDR3 length equals 15 residues. Germline CDR1 and CDR2: MGHRA and YSYEKL. In DNA form, the CDR3 reads TGCGCCAGCAGCCATCCGGGACAAGCCTACAATGAGCAGTTCTTC. Its translation is CASSHPGQAYNEQFF.

The chain carries TRBV5-4 and TRBJ2-1, with 9 bases identical to TRBD1. CDR3 size: 15 residues. Trimming at V came to 4 bases and at J to 5 bases, leaving 7 bases not matched to a gene. The germline gives CDR1 SGHNT, CDR2 YYREEE (reference sequence). CDR3 sequence reads: CASSGGTGTNNEQFF. The CDR3 DNA sequence: TGTGCCAGCAGCGGCGGGACAGGGACCAACAATGAGCAGTTCTTC.

The V and J genes are TRBV11-2 and TRBJ1-2, with no clear D. Germline V CDR1 and CDR2: SGHAT, FQNNGV. V was cut by 0 bases and J by 7 bases, with 18 bases left in between. This CDR3 is built from 16 residues. Here the CDR3 reads CASSLDREGRSRGYTF. CDR3 nucleotide sequence: TGTGCCAGCAGCTTAGATAGGGAGGGCAGGTCTCGTGGCTACACCTTC.

V usage is TRBV4-3 and J usage is TRBJ2-7; 9 bases are shared with TRBD1. Unmatched junction bases numbered 9, after V lost 2 bases and J lost 7 bases. The CDR3 contains 15 residues. Germline CDR1 reads LGHNA; CDR2 reads YSLEER. The CDR3 sequence is CASSQTGGVLGEQYF. The CDR3 DNA is TGCGCCAGCAGCCAAACAGGGGGCGTGCTAGGTGAGCAGTACTTC.